The rows below give T cell receptor beta chains drawn from one sample of a study of blood T cell repertoires in COVID-19. Data came from immunoSEQ multiplex PCR; TCRdb stores just in-frame clones and leaves some out. The table includes 150,000 to 200,000 clones, over 80% detected once. Material: peripheral blood. The receptors come from a woman between 65 and 79 years old with acute or convalescent COVID-19. The CDR3 runs from the conserved cysteine through the conserved F or W. Each record gives: CDR3 length, J gene, V gene, CDR3 protein.

15 | TRBJ2-5 | TRBV3-1/TRBV3-2 | CASSQVRLEQETQYF
14 | TRBJ1-3 | TRBV3-1/TRBV3-2 | CASSQAGTGNTIYF
16 | TRBJ1-3 | TRBV5-5 | CASSFAVGNSGNTIYF
15 | TRBJ2-1 | TRBV7-6 | CASSLWSGHYNEQFF
15 | TRBJ1-3 | TRBV27 | CASSIRTGTGNTIYF
14 | TRBJ2-4 | TRBV19 | CASTPGLGKNIQYF
15 | TRBJ2-3 | TRBV7-2 | CASSTRTSGPDTQYF
13 | TRBJ1-2 | TRBV7-2 | CASSLNRGYGYTF
14 | TRBJ1-6 | TRBV18 | CASSPGQDNSPLHF
15 | TRBJ2-1 | TRBV10-1 | CASSESYDWHNEQFF
15 | TRBJ2-3 | TRBV5-8 | CASITTGWPRDTQYF
13 | TRBJ2-3 | TRBV6-4 | CASSQREGDTQYF
17 | TRBJ2-7 | TRBV3-1/TRBV3-2 | CASSQVHKQGHGYEQYF
15 | TRBJ2-7 | TRBV11-2 | CASSLLPDSSYEQYF
12 | TRBJ1-2 | TRBV29-1 | CSVGQESNGYTF
14 | TRBJ1-5 | TRBV19 | CASTEYGLNQPQHF
17 | TRBJ2-2 | TRBV5-6 | CASSLTLQGASTGELFF